The 16 T cell receptor beta chains presented below share a single source sample, sequenced in a study of blood T cell repertoires in COVID-19. Profiling relied on immunoSEQ multiplex PCR, and the TCRdb table lists in-frame clones only, not all of them. Of 150,000 to 180,000 clones in the sample, around nine tenths are singletons; the top ten hold more than 2%. Sample: peripheral blood. The receptor set was obtained from a woman in her 70s with acute or convalescent COVID-19.

The genes are TRBV5-1 and TRBJ2-1; 10 bases agree with TRBD2. Per the germline V gene, CDR1 is SGHRS and CDR2 is YFSETQ. This CDR3 is built from 15 residues. Trimming cost V 2 bases and J 8 bases; bases outside gene matches: 7. CDR3 DNA sequence: TGCGCCAGCAGCTTAGCGGGGGGGCTTGCACATGAGCAGTTCTTC. This codes for CASSLAGGLAHEQFF.

The V call is TRBV5-4, the J call TRBJ2-1, with D tentatively TRBD2 (6 bases). Germline V gene sequence: CDR1 SGHNT, CDR2 YYREEE (reference sequence). CDR3 length: 15 residues. The V end was cut by 3 bases, the J end by 1 base, with 11 bases between. This CDR3 is CASSSGTGSYNEQFF. The CDR3 bases are TGTGCCAGCAGCTCGGGGACTGGATCCTACAATGAGCAGTTCTTC.

The V call is TRBV14, the J call TRBJ1-2, with 7 bases matching TRBD1. Germline values: CDR1 SGHDN, CDR2 FVKESK. V lost 5 bases to trimming and J lost 7 bases; unmatched junction nucleotides: 4. This CDR3 has 12 amino acids. DNA for the CDR3: TGTGCCAGCAGCGAGGACAGGTTTGGCTACACCTTC. As protein: CASSEDRFGYTF. The full variable domain, rest sourced from reference TRBV14 and TRBJ1-2, is EAGVTQFPSHSVIEKGQTVTLRCDPISGHDNLYWYRRVMGKEIKFLLHFVKESKQDESGMPNNRFLAERTGGTYSTLKVQPAELEDSGVYFCASSEDRFGYTFGSGTRLTVV.

The V gene is TRBV19, the J gene TRBJ1-2; TRBD1 might be the D (5 bases). This CDR3 region has 15 residues. V lost 2 bases and J 8 bases, leaving 18 bases between the germline ends. The germline V gene encodes CDR1 LNHDA and CDR2 SQIVND (reference sequence). CDR3 region: CASSIKRDWVRGYTF. The CDR3 region has the DNA TGTGCCAGTAGTATAAAACGGGACTGGGTAAGGGGCTACACCTTC.

This clone was detected only once. CDR3 amino acids: CASSLFGAPQETQYF. CDR3 in DNA: TGTGCCAGCAGTTTGTTCGGTGCCCCTCAAGAGACCCAGTACTTC. This chain links TRBV6-2 or TRBV6-3 with TRBJ2-5; D not certain. The V end was cut by 4 bases, the J end by 2 bases, with 14 bases between. The CDR3 covers 15 residues. CDR1 is MNHEY and CDR2 is SVGEGT in the germline V gene.

The V gene is TRBV5-8, the J gene TRBJ1-2; TRBD1 is a possible D gene (5 bases). CDR1 and CDR2 (germline): SGHTS, YDEGEE. Trimming left V 2 bases short and J 2 bases short, with 10 bases between. The CDR3 has 14 amino acids. CDR3: CASSFTRANYGYTF. The CDR3 region has the DNA TGTGCCAGCAGCTTTACCAGGGCGAACTATGGCTACACCTTC.

This chain uses TRBV11-2 with TRBJ1-3, with 7 bases aligning to TRBD1. This CDR3 contains 16 residues. V shed 2 bases and J 3 bases; nucleotides not matched to a gene: 7. The germline V gene encodes CDR1 SGHAT and CDR2 FQNNGV. This chain's CDR3 is CASSLNNRGGGNTIYF. Here the CDR3 DNA reads TGTGCCAGCAGCTTAAATAACAGGGGCGGTGGAAACACCATATATTTT.

This chain joins TRBV19 and TRBJ1-5, with 11 positions matching TRBD1. Per germline, CDR1 LNHDA and CDR2 SQIVND (reference sequence). The CDR3 is 16 residues long. Germline trimming cut 5 bases from V and 6 bases from J; bases unmatched to any gene: 9. The CDR3 bases are TGTGCCAGTAGTCTGTCCGGGACAGGGGGGACTCAGCCCCAGCATTTT. As protein: CASSLSGTGGTQPQHF. The whole variable domain, remainder taken from reference TRBV19 and TRBJ1-5, is DGGITQSPKYLFRKEGQNVTLSCEQNLNHDAMYWYRQDPGQGLRLIYYSQIVNDFQKGDIAEGYSVSREKKESFPLTVTSAQKNPTAFYLCASSLSGTGGTQPQHFGDGTRLSIL.

V gene TRBV19 combines with J gene TRBJ1-6; 10 bases map to TRBD1. This CDR3 region has 15 residues. V lost 5 bases, J lost 7 bases, and 5 bases stayed unmatched. Germline CDR1 is LNHDA and CDR2 is SQIVND (reference sequence). Written as DNA, the CDR3 is TGTGCCAGTAGTTTCCGGGACAGGGGAAATTCACCCCTCCACTTT. Residues: CASSFRDRGNSPLHF.

V gene TRBV30 combines with J gene TRBJ2-3; TRBD1 matches at 8 bases. The length of the CDR3 is 15 residues. Germline V lookup: CDR1 GTSNPN, CDR2 SVGIG (reference sequence). Germline trimming cut 1 base from V and 3 bases from J; bases unmatched to any gene: 6. The CDR3 loop is CAWSGTGSFTDTQYF. DNA for the CDR3: TGTGCCTGGAGTGGGACAGGGAGTTTTACAGATACGCAGTATTTT.

This chain links TRBV24-1 with TRBJ2-1, with D perhaps matching TRBD1 (5 bases). The CDR3 totals 11 residues. The V gene's germline CDR1 is KGHDR and CDR2 SFDVKD. Trimming shortened V by 9 bases and J by 7 bases, and 9 bases separated the two germline ends. The CDR3 sequence is CATSPGNEQFF. The DNA for the CDR3 is TGTGCCACCTCCCCAGGGAATGAGCAGTTCTTC.

The chain has TRBV6-6 and TRBJ1-2, with D perhaps matching TRBD1 (6 bases). V lost 2 bases and J 0 bases, leaving 13 bases between the germline ends. The germline gives CDR1 MNHNY, CDR2 SVGAGI (reference sequence). This CDR3 region has 16 residues. Here the CDR3 reads CASSYHGQQANYGYTF. CDR3 nucleotides: TGTGCCAGCAGTTACCACGGACAGCAGGCTAACTATGGCTACACCTTC.

The chain combines TRBV28 with TRBJ1-3, with D possibly being TRBD1 (5 bases). Germline-derived CDR1 and CDR2 are MDHEN and SYDVKM. V was clipped by 6 bases and J by 2 bases, with 11 bases between them. The CDR3 contains 14 residues. CDR3 protein: CASSPRGAGNTIYF. The CDR3 DNA reads TGTGCCAGCAGCCCCCGGGGGGCTGGAAACACCATATATTTT.

This chain joins TRBV5-4 and TRBJ1-2; 7 bases map to TRBD1. Looked up from germline, CDR1 is SGHNT and CDR2 is YYREEE (reference sequence). J gave up 4 bases and V 3 bases, and 9 bases lay outside the gene matches. The CDR3 is made up of 15 amino acids. CDR3 coding DNA: TGTGCCAGCAGCTGGTTTGACAGGGACACCTATGGCTACACCTTC. It yields the protein CASSWFDRDTYGYTF.

CDR3 in DNA: TGTGCCAGCAGTTTAGGGACAGGCTCCTACAATGAGCAGTTCTTC. It is translated as CASSLGTGSYNEQFF. The rearrangement links TRBV28 to TRBJ2-1; 8 nucleotides agree with TRBD1. Germline trimming cut 2 bases from V and 0 bases from J; bases unmatched to any gene: 0. The CDR3 consists of 15 residues. The V gene's germline CDR1 is MDHEN and CDR2 SYDVKM.

The chain employs TRBV5-5 and TRBJ2-5, with 10 nucleotides matching TRBD1. CDR1 and CDR2 (germline): SGHKS, YYEKEE (reference sequence). There are 15 residues in the CDR3. V lost 4 bases, J lost 5 bases, and 8 bases stayed unmatched. This CDR3 reads CASSHGDRGSETQYF. In nucleotides, the CDR3 is TGTGCCAGCAGCCATGGGGACAGGGGCAGTGAGACCCAGTACTTC. Based on the CDR3 plus reference TRBV5-5 and TRBJ2-5, the full variable domain is DAGVTQSPTHLIKTRGQQVTLRCSPISGHKSVSWYQQVLGQGPQFIFQYYEKEERGRGNFPDRFSARQFPNYSSELNVNALLLGDSALYLCASSHGDRGSETQYFGPGTRLLVL.